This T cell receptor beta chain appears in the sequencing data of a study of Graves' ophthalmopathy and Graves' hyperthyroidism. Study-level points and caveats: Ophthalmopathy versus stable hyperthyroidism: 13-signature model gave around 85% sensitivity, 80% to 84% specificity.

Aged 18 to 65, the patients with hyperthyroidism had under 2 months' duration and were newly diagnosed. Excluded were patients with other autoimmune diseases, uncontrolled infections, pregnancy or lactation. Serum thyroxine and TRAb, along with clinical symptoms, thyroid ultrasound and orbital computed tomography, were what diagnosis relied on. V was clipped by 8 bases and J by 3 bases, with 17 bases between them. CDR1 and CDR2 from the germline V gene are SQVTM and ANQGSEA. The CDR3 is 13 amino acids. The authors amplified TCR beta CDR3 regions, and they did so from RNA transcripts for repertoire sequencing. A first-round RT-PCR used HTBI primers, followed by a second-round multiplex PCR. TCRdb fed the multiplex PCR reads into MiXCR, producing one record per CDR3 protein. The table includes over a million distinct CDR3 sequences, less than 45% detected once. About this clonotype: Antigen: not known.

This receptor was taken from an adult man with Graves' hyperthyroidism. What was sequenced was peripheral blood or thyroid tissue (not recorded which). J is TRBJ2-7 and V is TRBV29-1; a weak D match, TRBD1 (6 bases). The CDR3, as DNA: TGCAGCTATTTCCGACAGGCGGGCTACGAGCAGTACTTC. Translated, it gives CSYFRQAGYEQYF.